Presented here are 28 T cell receptor beta chains from one specimen sequenced in a study of blood T cell repertoires in COVID-19. Repertoires were generated with immunoSEQ multiplex PCR, while TCRdb's copy carries only in-frame clones and drops some. The data contain 250,000 to 350,000 clones, about 86% of them singletons. What was sequenced was peripheral blood. The source of these receptors is a woman aged 45-60 years with acute or convalescent COVID-19.

J is TRBJ2-3 and V is TRBV19; possibly TRBD1 for D (6 bases). Trimming removed 3 bases from V and 5 bases from J, with 12 bases in between. The CDR3 length is 14 residues. Germline lookup yields CDR1 LNHDA and CDR2 SQIVND (reference sequence). CDR3 coding DNA: TGTGCCAGTAGTATGAGACAGGCGGGAGATACGCAGTATTTT. It yields the protein CASSMRQAGDTQYF.

This clone was detected once. The chain employs TRBV6-5 and TRBJ1-2; D is possibly TRBD1 (5 bases). Trimming cost V 7 bases and J 0 bases, with 15 bases left between them. The CDR3 has 15 amino acids. Germline lookup yields CDR1 MNHEY and CDR2 SVGAGI. The CDR3 protein is CASNRQSVSNYGYTF. For the CDR3, the DNA is TGTGCCAGCAACCGACAGTCGGTTTCTAACTATGGCTACACCTTC.

The rearrangement links TRBV6-1 to TRBJ1-4; 9 nucleotides align to TRBD1. Germline V gene sequence: CDR1 MNHNS, CDR2 SASEGT. With V trimmed by 4 bases and J by 5 bases, 14 bases remained unmatched. The CDR3 extends over 18 amino acids. Here the CDR3 DNA reads TGTGCCAGCAGTGGGGACAGGGTTGGGTCTCGGGTGAATGAAAAACTGTTTTTT. Residues: CASSGDRVGSRVNEKLFF.

The chain combines TRBV24-1 with TRBJ2-2, with 7 bases lining up with TRBD1. The V and J ends lost 4 bases and 0 bases, in that order; junction bases with no gene match: 13. The CDR3 consists of 19 residues. In germline, CDR1 is KGHDR, CDR2 SFDVKD. CDR3: CATSDGLGRTGANTGELFF. CDR3 DNA: TGTGCCACCAGTGACGGATTGGGCAGGACAGGAGCGAACACCGGGGAGCTGTTTTTT.

This chain joins TRBV4-3 and TRBJ1-3, with D perhaps matching TRBD1 (6 bases). The CDR3 has 13 residues. V lost 5 bases and J 1 base, leaving 6 bases between the germline ends. Germline V gene data show CDR1 as LGHNA and CDR2 as YSLEER. The CDR3 DNA follows: TGCGCCAGCAGCAGGGGGTCTGGAAACACCATATATTTT. Protein sequence: CASSRGSGNTIYF.

The J gene is TRBJ2-3, the V gene TRBV4-2, with 12 bases aligning to TRBD2. Germline trimming cut 3 bases from V and 2 bases from J; bases unmatched to any gene: 6. The CDR3 sequence is 17 residues long. Germline CDR1 LGHNA, CDR2 YNFKEQ. The chain's CDR3 is CASSQGLAGELTDTQYF. The CDR3 DNA sequence: TGTGCCAGCAGCCAGGGACTAGCGGGTGAACTCACAGATACGCAGTATTTT.

V gene TRBV25-1 combines with J gene TRBJ1-3, with 7 bases matching TRBD1. Losses at the gene ends were 5 bases for V and 0 bases for J; bases not matched to a gene: 10. CDR3 length: 17 residues. Germline CDR1 reads MGHDK; CDR2 reads SYGVNS. This CDR3 reads CASSPPMAGGSGNTIYF. The CDR3 nucleotides are TGTGCCAGCAGTCCCCCCATGGCAGGGGGCTCTGGAAACACCATATATTTT.

J is TRBJ2-2 and V is TRBV10-2, with 7 bases fitting TRBD1. J was trimmed by 5 bases and V by 4 bases; bases with no gene match: 7. The CDR3 totals 15 residues. Looked up from germline, CDR1 is WSHSY and CDR2 is SAAADI. CDR3 in DNA: TGCGCCAGCAGTGTGACTCGGGACAGTACCGGGGAGCTGTTTTTT. This gives the protein CASSVTRDSTGELFF.

This clone showed up just a few times. This rearrangement joins TRBV2 to TRBJ2-2; tentatively, D is TRBD2 (5 bases). This CDR3 contains 14 residues. Between the trimmed V and J ends, which lost 7 bases and 2 bases, there was a span of 11 bases. Germline CDR1 and CDR2: SNHLY and FYNNEI. The CDR3 nucleotides are TGTGCCAGCAACCTCCCGGGAAACACCGGGGAGCTGTTTTTT. Amino acid sequence: CASNLPGNTGELFF. The full variable domain, with the rest looked up from reference TRBV2 and TRBJ2-2, is EPEVTQTPSHQVTQMGQEVILRCVPISNHLYFYWYRQILGQKVEFLVSFYNNEISEKSEIFDDQFSVERPDGSNFTLKIRSTKLEDSAMYFCASNLPGNTGELFFGEGSRLTVL.

V usage is TRBV10-1 and J usage is TRBJ1-6; possibly TRBD1 for D (5 bases). This CDR3 is 13 amino acids long. The germline CDR1 and CDR2 sequences are WNHNN and SYGVQD (reference sequence). Trimming left V 2 bases short and J 10 bases short, with 9 bases between. The CDR3 DNA is TGCGCCAGCAGTGAGACAGGAGAATCACCCCTCCACTTT. Residues: CASSETGESPLHF.

This clone occurred once. The V and J genes are TRBV12-3 or TRBV12-4 and TRBJ1-5; possibly TRBD1 for D (5 bases). This CDR3 spans 12 amino acids. V lost 9 bases and J 7 bases, leaving 13 bases between the germline ends. CDR3 loop: CASRGGVQPQHF. The CDR3 DNA sequence: TGTGCCAGTCGGGGGGGGGTCCAGCCCCAGCATTTT.

The J gene is TRBJ2-3, the V gene TRBV11-3, with 7 nucleotides matching TRBD2. CDR3 length: 19 residues. V shed 1 base and J 2 bases; nucleotides not matched to a gene: 15. CDR1 and CDR2 (germline): SGHNT, YENEEA. CDR3 residues: CASSLGRSRLAPYTDTQYF. CDR3 sequence (DNA): TGTGCCAGCAGCTTAGGCCGGTCCCGACTAGCCCCTTACACAGATACGCAGTATTTT.

The V gene is TRBV3-1 (or the pseudogene TRBV3-2), the J gene TRBJ2-1; TRBD2 is a possible D gene (7 bases). The CDR3 runs 17 residues. Trimming left V 0 bases short and J 2 bases short, with 14 bases between. CDR1 and CDR2 (germline): LGHDT, YNNKEL (reference sequence). CDR3 sequence: CASSQEGGGLPYNEQFF. As DNA, the CDR3 is TGTGCCAGCAGCCAAGAGGGCGGGGGCCTTCCCTACAATGAGCAGTTCTTC.

The rearrangement links TRBV10-3 to TRBJ1-5, with D possibly being TRBD1 (5 bases). There are 13 residues in the CDR3. Trimming stripped 6 bases from V and 5 bases from J, with 11 bases between. The germline V gene has CDR1 ENHRY and CDR2 SYGVKD. Written as DNA, the CDR3 is TGTGCCATCAGAGGTCGGGGGGATCAGCCCCAGCATTTT. Translation gives CAIRGRGDQPQHF.

The rearrangement joins TRBV2 to TRBJ2-3, with D possibly being TRBD1 (5 bases). The germline V gene encodes CDR1 SNHLY and CDR2 FYNNEI. The CDR3 length is 12 residues. Between the trimmed V and J ends, which lost 5 bases and 4 bases, there was a span of 7 bases. The CDR3 nucleotides are TGTGCCAGCAGTCGACAGTCAGATACGCAGTATTTT. Protein sequence: CASSRQSDTQYF.

The V call is TRBV9, the J call TRBJ2-7; perhaps TRBD2 as D (5 bases). The CDR3 covers 14 residues. CDR1 and CDR2 (germline): SGDLS, YYNGEE. Trimming removed 3 bases from V and 2 bases from J, with 12 bases in between. In DNA, the CDR3 is TGTGCCAGCAGCGCCCACCACGGGACCTACGAGCAGTACTTC. It codes for CASSAHHGTYEQYF.

The V and J genes are TRBV2 and TRBJ1-1, with D unclear. From germline, CDR1 is SNHLY and CDR2 FYNNEI. Trimming removed 6 bases at V and 3 bases at J, with 17 bases between. CDR3 length: 15 residues. The CDR3 bases are TGTGCCAGCAGCCCCTCGGGTGGAGTATACACTGAAGCTTTCTTT. Protein sequence: CASSPSGGVYTEAFF.

This chain connects TRBV10-3 to TRBJ2-5; 10 bases map to TRBD2. In germline, CDR1 is ENHRY, CDR2 SYGVKD. Trimming took 11 bases from V and 4 from J; bases not matched to a gene: 7. This CDR3 has 13 residues. The CDR3 nucleotides are TGTGCCGTGAGCGGGGGGGCCGGAGAGACCCAGTACTTC. It codes for CAVSGGAGETQYF.

J is TRBJ2-1 and V is TRBV29-1; D is uncertain. The CDR3 is 11 residues long. CDR1 and CDR2 from the germline V gene are SQVTM and ANQGSEA. V lost 6 bases, J lost 8 bases, and 11 bases lay in between. CDR3 residues: CSVESDYEQFF. DNA of the CDR3: TGCAGCGTCGAAAGCGACTATGAGCAGTTCTTC.

This chain uses TRBV27 with TRBJ2-7; D may be TRBD1 (6 bases). This CDR3 has 16 amino acids. Trimming stripped 8 bases from V and 2 bases from J, with 22 bases between. Germline assignment: CDR1 MNHEY and CDR2 SMNVEV (reference sequence). The CDR3 spells CASRPQGHRVTYEQYF. CDR3 DNA: TGTGCCAGCCGCCCCCAGGGACACCGAGTTACCTACGAGCAGTACTTC.

This chain connects TRBV5-6 to TRBJ2-7; D perhaps matches TRBD1 (5 bases). Trimming removed 3 bases at V and 2 bases at J, with 15 bases between. Germline V gene sequence: CDR1 SGHDT, CDR2 YYEEEE. This CDR3 spans 15 amino acids. The CDR3: CASSSLAGQAYEQYV. In nucleotides, the CDR3 is TGTGCCAGCAGCTCCCTCGCCGGACAAGCCTACGAGCAGTACGTC.

In the case of this clone: Other nucleotide sequences in the sample specify the same CDR3. The chain carries TRBV9 and TRBJ2-3, with D perhaps TRBD2 (6 bases). Germline CDR1 SGDLS, CDR2 YYNGEE. The V end was cut by 2 bases, the J end by 6 bases, with 13 bases between. This CDR3 has 14 residues. CDR3 bases: TGTGCCAGCAGCGTCGGGGCGGGGACGGATACGCAGTATTTT. This translates into CASSVGAGTDTQYF.

The V gene is TRBV6-6, the J gene TRBJ1-1, with D maybe TRBD1 (5 bases). Deletions cut 2 bases from V and 5 bases from J, with 12 bases between. CDR1 and CDR2 (germline): MNHNY, SVGAGI (reference sequence). The CDR3 runs 14 residues. The CDR3 here is CASSYDHRGTEAFF. Written as DNA, the CDR3 is TGTGCCAGCAGTTACGATCACCGGGGGACTGAAGCTTTCTTT.

The chain uses TRBV4-3 and TRBJ1-3, with 9 nucleotides matching TRBD1. Trimming at V came to 4 bases and at J to 0 bases, leaving 4 bases not matched to a gene. CDR1 LGHNA and CDR2 YSLEER come from the germline V gene. CDR3 length equals 16 residues. CDR3 nucleotides: TGCGCCAGCAGCCCGGACAGGGGAATCTCTGGAAACACCATATATTTT. This translates into CASSPDRGISGNTIYF.

The chain has TRBV2 and TRBJ2-7; unclear D gene. CDR1 and CDR2 (germline): SNHLY, FYNNEI. CDR3 size: 15 residues. The V end was cut by 3 bases, the J end by 1 base, with 13 bases between. CDR3 sequence (DNA): TGTGCCAGCAGTGAGCTTTTAGCCGTTTCCTACGAGCAGTACGTC. It codes for CASSELLAVSYEQYV.

The chain couples TRBV29-1 to TRBJ2-2; 8 positions agree with TRBD1. Trimming cost V 6 bases and J 6 bases; bases outside gene matches: 6. The CDR3 consists of 13 residues. Germline loops: CDR1 SQVTM, CDR2 ANQGSEA. CDR3: CSVPGTGSGELFF. CDR3 sequence (DNA): TGCAGCGTCCCCGGGACAGGTTCCGGGGAGCTGTTTTTT.

The V gene is TRBV3-1 (or the pseudogene TRBV3-2), the J gene TRBJ1-1; D uncertain. Trimming left V 3 bases short and J 8 bases short, with 16 bases between. Germline V lookup: CDR1 LGHDT, CDR2 YNNKEL (reference sequence). The CDR3 covers 14 residues. DNA of the CDR3: TGTGCCAGCAGCCACCCACATAGCGGTTCCGAAGCTTTCTTT. Amino acids: CASSHPHSGSEAFF.

J is TRBJ1-2 and V is TRBV15; D uncertain. Germline loops: CDR1 LNHNV, CDR2 YYDKDF (reference sequence). The V end lost 0 bases, the J end lost 4 bases, and 9 bases lay between the germline ends. The CDR3 length is 14 residues. The CDR3 DNA is TGTGCCACCAGCAGAGAGGAGGGTACCTATGGCTACACCTTC. This gives the protein CATSREEGTYGYTF.